These 18 T cell receptor beta chains came from one sample sequenced in a study of shared clonotypes between healthy human individuals. As defined, naive CD8 cells were CD45RO-negative and positively selected for CCR7, with terminally differentiated effector memory CD45RA+ cells excluded. Produced via immunoSEQ multiplex PCR; TCRdb's table is partial and in-frame only. The sample yields about 2.1 million clones, about 94% seen once. Sequenced material: naive CD8+ T cells from PBMCs. The receptor source for this set is a man aged 18 to 30 in good health. Some clones in this sample may be carry-over from other donors' samples.

This chain uses TRBV6-5 with TRBJ1-5; TRBD1 aligns across 8 bases. This CDR3 is 14 amino acids long. The V and J ends lost 6 bases and 7 bases, in that order; junction bases with no gene match: 8. Germline CDR1 MNHEY, CDR2 SVGAGI. The CDR3 loop reads CASRGTGGGQPQHF. As DNA, the CDR3 is TGTGCCAGCAGGGGCACAGGGGGTGGCCAGCCCCAGCATTTT.

For this clone: Other DNA sequences in this sample translate to the same CDR3. The rearrangement uses TRBV5-1 and TRBJ2-3, with 8 nucleotides matching TRBD2. Per germline, CDR1 SGHRS and CDR2 YFSETQ. Losses at the gene ends were 0 bases for V and 2 bases for J; bases not matched to a gene: 5. The length of the CDR3 is 16 residues. The CDR3 region is CASSLAGAGVTDTQYF. CDR3 nucleotides: TGCGCCAGCAGCTTGGCTGGAGCGGGAGTCACAGATACGCAGTATTTT. Filled out from reference TRBV5-1 and TRBJ2-3, the complete variable domain reads KAGVTQTPRYLIKTRGQQVTLSCSPISGHRSVSWYQQTPGQGLQFLFEYFSETQRNKGNFPGRFSGRQFSNSRSEMNVSTLELGDSALYLCASSLAGAGVTDTQYFGPGTRLTVL.

The genes are TRBV28 and TRBJ2-1; TRBD2 aligns across 15 bases. Germline V gives CDR1 MDHEN, CDR2 SYDVKM. J was trimmed by 10 bases and V by 3 bases; bases with no gene match: 13. This CDR3 has 18 residues. The CDR3 bases are TGTGCCAGCAGTTTTTTCTCTAAGGGACTAGCGGGAGGATGGGAGCAGTTCTTC. Amino acid sequence: CASSFFSKGLAGGWEQFF.

The chain recombines TRBV28 with TRBJ2-1; no definite D call. The V and J ends lost 4 bases and 1 base respectively, with 8 bases between them. Germline CDR1 is MDHEN and CDR2 is SYDVKM. This CDR3 has 14 residues. In DNA form, the CDR3 reads TGTGCCAGCAGTTATGAGCTATCCTACAATGAGCAGTTCTTC. Translating it yields CASSYELSYNEQFF.

For the CDR3, the DNA is TGTGCCAGCAGCCCCCTGGGAGGGGGAATAACTGGAAACACCATATATTTT. Its translation: CASSPLGGGITGNTIYF. V usage is TRBV9 and J usage is TRBJ1-3, with D maybe TRBD1 (6 bases). The CDR3 is 17 residues long. V dropped 4 bases and J dropped 2 bases, with 19 bases sitting between them. The germline V gene encodes CDR1 SGDLS and CDR2 YYNGEE.

This chain links TRBV7-9 with TRBJ2-3; no firm D call. V lost 5 bases to trimming and J lost 1 base, with 16 bases between them. This CDR3 has 16 amino acids. Per the germline V gene, CDR1 is SEHNR and CDR2 is FQNEAQ (reference sequence). CDR3: CASSLGPFGGTDTQYF. The CDR3 nucleotides are TGTGCCAGCAGCCTCGGACCTTTTGGGGGCACAGATACGCAGTATTTT.

In the case of this clone: This sample also contains other DNA sequences that code for the same CDR3. The CDR3 reads CASSQTGATNEKLFF. In nucleotides, the CDR3 is TGCGCCAGCAGCCAAACAGGGGCAACTAATGAAAAACTGTTTTTT. The V and J genes are TRBV4-1 and TRBJ1-4; 7 positions match TRBD1. The CDR3 runs 15 residues. The germline gives CDR1 MGHRA, CDR2 YSYEKL. V lost 2 bases and J lost 0; bases outside the gene matches: 0.

This clone appeared once. This sequence joins TRBV18 and TRBJ2-1; D remains unclear. Germline loops: CDR1 KGHSH, CDR2 LQKENI. This CDR3 has 14 residues. Between the trimmed V and J ends, which lost 2 bases and 1 base, there was a span of 6 bases. The CDR3 region has the DNA TGTGCCAGCTCACCATCAGGTTCCTACAATGAGCAGTTCTTC. Translated, it gives CASSPSGSYNEQFF.

This chain joins TRBV12-5 and TRBJ2-7; unclear D gene. Germline loops: CDR1 LGHNT, CDR2 FRNRAP. V lost 5 bases, J lost 6 bases, and 11 bases lay in between. The CDR3 has 12 amino acids. The CDR3, as DNA: TGTGCTAGTGGTGCCACCCCTCGCGAGCAGTACTTC. It is translated as CASGATPREQYF.

V and J are TRBV10-1 and TRBJ2-6, with D perhaps matching TRBD2 (5 bases). The CDR3 contains 18 residues. The V end lost 4 bases, the J end lost 0 bases, and 16 bases lay between the germline ends. The germline V gene encodes CDR1 WNHNN and CDR2 SYGVQD (reference sequence). Here the CDR3 reads CASSGQDGVPSGANVLTF. DNA of the CDR3: TGCGCCAGCAGTGGACAAGACGGGGTCCCCTCTGGGGCCAACGTCCTGACTTTC.

This chain connects TRBV7-9 to TRBJ2-3, with 7 positions matching TRBD1. The CDR3 length is 14 residues. V trimming: 5 bases; J trimming: 2 bases; junction bases outside the gene matches: 4. CDR1 and CDR2 from the germline V gene are SEHNR and FQNEAQ (reference sequence). Here the CDR3 DNA reads TGTGCCAGCAGCCGACAGGGCTTCACAGATACGCAGTATTTT. Its translation: CASSRQGFTDTQYF.

J is TRBJ2-5 and V is TRBV9; 11 nucleotides agree with TRBD2. The ends lost 5 bases at V and 2 bases at J; junction bases unmatched: 5. CDR3 size: 15 residues. Germline V gives CDR1 SGDLS, CDR2 YYNGEE. CDR3 protein: CASSGGLAVQETQYF. The CDR3 nucleotides are TGTGCCAGCAGTGGGGGACTAGCGGTACAAGAGACCCAGTACTTC.

The gene calls are TRBV30 and TRBJ2-7; unclear D gene. There are 10 residues in the CDR3. Trimming took 3 bases from V and 3 from J, leaving 3 bases between them. Germline V gives CDR1 GTSNPN, CDR2 SVGIG (reference sequence). The CDR3 nucleotides are TGTGCCTGGAGGGGCTACGAGCAGTACTTC. Protein sequence: CAWRGYEQYF.

The chain uses TRBV7-9 and TRBJ2-7, with D unresolved. In germline, CDR1 is SEHNR, CDR2 FQNEAQ (reference sequence). V was pared by 11 bases and J by 3 bases, with 14 bases between. The CDR3 is made up of 12 amino acids. The CDR3 here is CALEEVNYEQYF. The CDR3 bases are TGTGCCTTGGAAGAGGTCAACTACGAGCAGTACTTC. Drawing the rest from reference TRBV7-9 and TRBJ2-7, the complete variable domain is DTGVSQNPRHKITKRGQNVTFRCDPISEHNRLYWYRQTLGQGPEFLTYFQNEAQLEKSRLLSDRFSAERPKGSFSTLEIQRTEQGDSAMYLCALEEVNYEQYFGPGTRLTVT.

This rearrangement joins TRBV9 to TRBJ2-7; 14 positions agree with TRBD2. The CDR3 consists of 15 residues. In germline, CDR1 is SGDLS, CDR2 YYNGEE. V was pared by 3 bases and J by 5 bases, with 4 bases of the junction left unmatched. The CDR3 coding sequence is TGTGCCAGCAGCGCTACGGGACTAGCGGGAGACGAGCAGTACTTC. Protein product: CASSATGLAGDEQYF. The entire variable domain, with the rest obtained from reference TRBV9 and TRBJ2-7, is as follows: DSGVTQTPKHLITATGQRVTLRCSPRSGDLSVYWYQQSLDQGLQFLIQYYNGEERAKGNILERFSAQQFPDLHSELNLSSLELGDSALYFCASSATGLAGDEQYFGPGTRLTVT.

The rearrangement joins TRBV18 to TRBJ2-7; D assignment may be TRBD1 or TRBD2 (5 bases each). This CDR3 contains 14 residues. Germline V lookup: CDR1 KGHSH, CDR2 LQKENI. The V and J ends lost 0 bases and 4 bases respectively, with 10 bases between them. The CDR3 region is CASSPPRGQYEQYF. Written as DNA, the CDR3 is TGTGCCAGCTCACCACCGAGGGGCCAATACGAGCAGTACTTC. The entire variable domain, with the rest obtained from reference TRBV18 and TRBJ2-7, is as follows: NAGVMQNPRHLVRRRGQEARLRCSPMKGHSHVYWYRQLPEEGLKFMVYLQKENIIDESGMPKERFSAEFPKEGPSILRIQQVVRGDSAAYFCASSPPRGQYEQYFGPGTRLTVT.

V is TRBV4-3 and J is TRBJ2-3; 8 nucleotides agree with TRBD2. Germline loops: CDR1 LGHNA, CDR2 YSLEER. J gave up 1 base and V 0 bases, and 12 bases lay outside the gene matches. The CDR3 has 19 amino acids. The CDR3 sequence is CASSQEGGGAGAGTDTQYF. CDR3 bases: TGCGCCAGCAGCCAAGAAGGGGGTGGAGCGGGAGCTGGCACAGATACGCAGTATTTT.

The chain couples TRBV9 to TRBJ2-1, with D tentatively TRBD1 or TRBD2 (5 bases each). There are 16 residues in the CDR3. Germline values: CDR1 SGDLS, CDR2 YYNGEE. V lost 7 bases to trimming and J lost 1 base, with 18 bases between them. The CDR3 here is CASGGVRSRSYNEQFF. CDR3 nucleotide sequence: TGTGCCAGCGGGGGAGTCCGGTCCCGGTCCTACAATGAGCAGTTCTTC.